The clone carrying this T cell receptor (beta chain) was observed a single time. Libraries were prepared by immunoSEQ multiplex PCR; TCRdb keeps only in-frame clonotypes and omits some of them. The sample includes roughly 360,000 clones, around four fifths seen only once; the top ten take over 4.5%. Participants were aged roughly 18 to 90 years, lived in 20 to 30 US areas, and enrolled virtually. Participants reported their clinical history, and cohort assignment relied on those reports. Deletions cut 4 bases from V and 2 bases from J, with 12 bases between. The germline CDR1 and CDR2 sequences are SGHRS and YFSETQ. This CDR3 comprises 14 residues. This specimen comes from a study of blood T cell repertoires in COVID-19. Study in general: Nucleic acid was either cDNA or gDNA, and it came from T cells, B-cell-depleted T cells, or PBMCs.

The rearrangement uses TRBV5-1 and TRBJ2-5; tentative D call: TRBD1 (6 bases). This TCR came from a woman in her forties or fifties who had recovered from COVID-19. The sample was PBMCs or T cells enriched from blood (not recorded which). The DNA of the CDR3 is TGCGCCAGCAGCCCAGGACAGACTCAAGAGACCCAGTACTTC. The encoded protein is CASSPGQTQETQYF.